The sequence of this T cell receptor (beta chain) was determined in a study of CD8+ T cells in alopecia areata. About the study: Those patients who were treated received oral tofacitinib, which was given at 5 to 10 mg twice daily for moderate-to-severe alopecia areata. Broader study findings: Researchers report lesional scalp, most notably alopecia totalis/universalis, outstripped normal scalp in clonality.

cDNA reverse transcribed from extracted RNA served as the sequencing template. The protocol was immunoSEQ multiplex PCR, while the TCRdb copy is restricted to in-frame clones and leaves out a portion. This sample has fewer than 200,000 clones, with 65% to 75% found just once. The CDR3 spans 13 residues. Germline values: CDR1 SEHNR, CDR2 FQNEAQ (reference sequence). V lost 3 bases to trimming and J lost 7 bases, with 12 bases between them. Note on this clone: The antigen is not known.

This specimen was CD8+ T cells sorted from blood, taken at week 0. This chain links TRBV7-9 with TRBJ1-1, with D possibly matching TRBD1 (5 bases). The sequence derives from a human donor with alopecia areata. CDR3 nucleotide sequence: TGTGCCAGCAGCTTCCGGGCAGGGATTGAAGCTTTCTTT. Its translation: CASSFRAGIEAFF.